The source of this T cell receptor (beta chain) is a study of Ad26.COV2.S vaccination and SARS-CoV-2 variants. Overall study context: Each vaccinee took Ad26.COV2.S intramuscularly, once or twice 56 days apart.

Treatment reported: around 19 received Ad26.COV2.S at low or high dose, single or two shots; roughly five received placebo; per-sample allocation not given. Material that was analyzed had been drawn on day 63 after the first vaccine or placebo injection. A Boston donor was an adult aged 18-55 years. Its platform was an Ad26 vector, and its expressed antigen was Wuhan-strain SARS-CoV-2 spike. Findings and caveats of the study: Placebo recipients trailed vaccine recipients in spike-specific TCR breadth.

This clone was detected once. Its antigen is currently unknown. Assay: immunoSEQ multiplex PCR; the TCRdb copy retains only in-frame clones and omits some. The sample has hundreds of thousands of clones; 70% to 90% are singletons. The germline V gene has CDR1 KGHSH and CDR2 LQKENI. This CDR3 region has 17 residues. The V end lost 2 bases, the J end lost 0 bases, and 14 bases lay between the germline ends. The source of this sequence is a person aged 18-65 years who received the Ad26.COV2.S COVID-19 vaccine or a placebo. J is TRBJ1-3 and V is TRBV18, with D unclear. The sample was peripheral blood, taken in a trial of Ad26.COV2.S vaccine versus placebo. DNA of the CDR3: TGTGCCAGCTCACCAGGCGTAGGAACCCGCTCTGGAAACACCATATATTTT. Translating gives CASSPGVGTRSGNTIYF.